The source of this T cell receptor beta chain is a study of blood T cell repertoires in COVID-19. Study summary: T cells, B-cell-depleted T cells, or PBMCs supplied cDNA or gDNA.

Measured with immunoSEQ multiplex PCR; TCRdb has only the in-frame clones, and not every one. The sample lists 250,000 to 300,000 clones; around 80% were seen once. Participants, roughly 18 to 89 years old, spanned 25 or so US areas. CDR1 and CDR2 from the germline V gene are MGHRA and YSYEKL. V shed 1 base and J shed 6 bases, with 9 bases lying between them. CDR3 length equals 13 residues. The receptor was isolated from a man aged 30 to 45 with acute COVID-19. Sequenced: PBMCs or T cells enriched from blood (not recorded which). J is TRBJ1-2 and V is TRBV4-1, with D perhaps matching TRBD1 (6 bases). CDR3: CASSQGTADGYTF. DNA of the CDR3: TGCGCCAGCAGCCAAGGGACAGCTGATGGCTACACCTTC.